The 2 T cell receptor beta chains reported below all come from one sample, sequenced in a study of blood T cell repertoires in COVID-19. Sequencing used immunoSEQ multiplex PCR; TCRdb keeps in-frame clones, though not all of them. Of some 90,000 clones listed, 70% to 90% are singletons. The sample was peripheral blood. These receptors were taken from a man in his fifties with acute or convalescent COVID-19.

The V call is TRBV6-5, the J call TRBJ2-5, with TRBD2 matching over 8 bases. The CDR3 has 13 amino acids. Unmatched junction bases numbered 6, after V lost 6 bases and J lost 6 bases. Germline V lookup: CDR1 MNHEY, CDR2 SVGAGI. CDR3 sequence: CASSVGGAKTQYF. In DNA form, the CDR3 reads TGTGCCAGCAGCGTCGGGGGGGCAAAGACCCAGTACTTC.

The table lists this clone with a few counts. The gene calls are TRBV7-6 and TRBJ2-3; TRBD2 matches at 12 bases. Germline assignment: CDR1 SGHVS and CDR2 FNYEAQ. The V and J ends lost 5 bases and 7 bases, in that order; junction bases with no gene match: 7. This CDR3 spans 15 amino acids. In nucleotides, the CDR3 is TGTGCCAGCAGCATCACTAGCGGGGGGTCACATACGCAGTATTTT. It is translated as CASSITSGGSHTQYF.